These 16 T cell receptor beta chains were sequenced from one sample in a study of T cell responses to AZD1222 COVID-19 vaccine. Profiling relied on immunoSEQ multiplex PCR, and the TCRdb table lists in-frame clones only, not all of them. The sample records 120,000 or so clones, around 85% being singletons. Source: peripheral blood, taken on day 0 of AZD1222 vaccination. Receptors originate from an adult in good health.

The genes are TRBV6-5 and TRBJ2-1, with TRBD2 identical over 12 bases. This CDR3 region has 15 residues. Germline V CDR1 and CDR2: MNHEY, SVGAGI. J lost 2 bases, V lost 6 bases, and 2 bases had no gene match. CDR3 in amino acids: CASRGLAGTYNEQFF. As DNA, the CDR3 is TGTGCCAGCAGAGGACTAGCGGGGACCTACAATGAGCAGTTCTTC.

The J gene is TRBJ2-2, the V gene TRBV10-3; 8 positions match TRBD1. Germline CDR1 reads ENHRY; CDR2 reads SYGVKD. CDR3 length equals 15 residues. The junction had 6 bases not matched to a gene; V was cut back by 6 bases and J by 3 bases. CDR3 nucleotides: TGTGCCATCAGCTCGGGACAGGAGTACACCGGGGAGCTGTTTTTT. It specifies CAISSGQEYTGELFF.

The CDR3, as DNA: TGTGCCAGCAGTCAAAGGGTGGGGCAGTATTTT. This sequence encodes CASSQRVGQYF. The chain combines TRBV12-3 or TRBV12-4 with TRBJ2-3, with no clear D. This CDR3 comprises 11 residues. The V and J ends lost 5 bases and 11 bases respectively, with 11 bases between them.

This clone has a single count. The junction does not match germline at one end; this may be a read error. This chain connects TRBV11-2 to TRBJ1-1; 7 nucleotides match TRBD1. CDR3 length: 12 residues. Germline assignment: CDR1 SGHAT and CDR2 FQNNGV. The CDR3 is CASSSPDREGFF. The CDR3 DNA reads TGTGCCAGCAGCTCCCCAGACAGGGAAGGTTTCTTT.

This chain links TRBV13 with TRBJ1-4; 9 nucleotides line up with TRBD1. V lost 10 bases and J lost 4; bases outside the gene matches: 7. There are 14 residues in the CDR3. The germline V gene encodes CDR1 PRHDT and CDR2 FYEKMQ (reference sequence). The CDR3: CATTDRGNNEKLFF. CDR3 DNA sequence: TGTGCCACCACGGACAGGGGTAATAATGAAAAACTGTTTTTT.

The rearrangement links TRBV19 to TRBJ2-1, with 7 bases identical to TRBD2. Unmatched junction bases numbered 8, after V lost 1 base and J lost 5 bases. In germline, CDR1 is LNHDA, CDR2 SQIVND (reference sequence). The CDR3 has 16 amino acids. The CDR3 sequence: CASSIVASGINNEQFF. The CDR3 region has the DNA TGTGCCAGTAGTATAGTAGCTAGCGGTATTAACAATGAGCAGTTCTTC.

This clone turned up a few times. The J gene is TRBJ2-7, the V gene TRBV4-2; TRBD2 might be the D (8 bases). CDR1 LGHNA and CDR2 YNFKEQ come from the germline V gene. The CDR3 is 15 amino acids. V lost 1 base to trimming and J lost 7 bases, with 17 bases between them. The CDR3 protein is CASSQGSGGQIEQYF. The CDR3 nucleotides read TGTGCCAGCAGCCAAGGAAGCGGGGGACAGATTGAGCAGTACTTC.

V usage is TRBV24-1 and J usage is TRBJ1-2; perhaps TRBD1 as D (5 bases). Per the germline V gene, CDR1 is KGHDR and CDR2 is SFDVKD. The V end was cut by 5 bases, the J end by 7 bases, with 16 bases between. The CDR3 has 14 residues. The CDR3 here is CATSATTERRGYTF. In nucleotides, the CDR3 is TGTGCCACCAGTGCAACGACAGAACGTCGTGGCTACACCTTC.

The rearrangement uses TRBV7-3 and TRBJ2-5; D may be TRBD2 (6 bases). This CDR3 contains 15 residues. Trimming stripped 2 bases from V and 1 base from J, with 11 bases between. Germline V gene lookup returns CDR1 SGHTA and CDR2 FQGTGA. The CDR3 protein is CASSLFGGPQETQYF. The DNA of the CDR3 is TGTGCCAGCAGCTTATTCGGGGGACCCCAAGAGACCCAGTACTTC.

The chain joins TRBV10-3 to TRBJ1-2, with 7 positions matching TRBD1. Losses at the gene ends were 2 bases for V and 7 bases for J; bases not matched to a gene: 10. This CDR3 spans 15 amino acids. Germline V lookup: CDR1 ENHRY, CDR2 SYGVKD. CDR3 loop: CAISEPRTGSLGYTF. As DNA, the CDR3 is TGTGCCATCAGTGAGCCCCGGACAGGCTCCCTTGGCTACACCTTC.

The V gene is TRBV5-1, the J gene TRBJ2-2; no clear D. CDR3 length: 14 residues. V was pared by 1 base and J by 4 bases, with 8 bases between. Germline values: CDR1 SGHRS, CDR2 YFSETQ. CDR3 sequence reads: CASSLNPPTGELFF. The CDR3 DNA reads as TGCGCCAGCAGCTTGAACCCGCCCACCGGGGAGCTGTTTTTT. The whole variable domain, filled in from reference TRBV5-1 and TRBJ2-2, reads KAGVTQTPRYLIKTRGQQVTLSCSPISGHRSVSWYQQTPGQGLQFLFEYFSETQRNKGNFPGRFSGRQFSNSRSEMNVSTLELGDSALYLCASSLNPPTGELFFGEGSRLTVL.

This rearrangement joins TRBV5-1 to TRBJ1-3, with 8 bases aligning to TRBD1. The CDR3 has 17 residues. J gave up 4 bases and V 0 bases, and 9 bases lay outside the gene matches. From germline, CDR1 is SGHRS and CDR2 YFSETQ. The DNA of the CDR3 is TGCGCCAGCAGCTTGGACTCTACAGGGGGATCCGGAAACACCATATATTTT. Protein sequence: CASSLDSTGGSGNTIYF.

The J gene is TRBJ2-3, the V gene TRBV21-1; the table names TRBD2, a call not compared with the DNA. TRBV21-1 is a pseudogene segment. This CDR3 contains 18 residues. The CDR3 DNA follows: TGTGCCAGCAGCCATACTAGCGGGGGAATCGCTAGCACAGATACGCAGTATTTT. It translates to CASSHTSGGIASTDTQYF.

Turning to this clone: Other nucleotide sequences from this sample produce the same CDR3. The genes are TRBV5-1 and TRBJ1-1, with unresolved D. The germline CDR1 and CDR2 sequences are SGHRS and YFSETQ. The CDR3 is 13 amino acids. Trimming cost V 0 bases and J 2 bases, with 5 bases left between them. The CDR3 DNA is TGCGCCAGCAGCTTGGCACCCAACACTGAAGCTTTCTTT. Translating gives CASSLAPNTEAFF.

V and J are TRBV2 and TRBJ2-3; 7 bases agree with TRBD1. J was trimmed by 6 bases and V by 8 bases; bases with no gene match: 11. In germline, CDR1 is SNHLY, CDR2 FYNNEI. This CDR3 region has 14 residues. As DNA, the CDR3 is TGTGCCAGCCACCCGACAGGGTTCTCGGATACGCAGTATTTT. As protein: CASHPTGFSDTQYF.

This clone was picked up a small number of times. V and J are TRBV11-2 and TRBJ1-6; D not resolved. The CDR3 is 14 residues long. V shed 4 bases and J shed 6 bases, with 10 bases lying between them. CDR1 SGHAT and CDR2 FQNNGV come from the germline V gene. CDR3 in DNA: TGTGCCAGCAGCTCGATCTATTTTAATTCACCCCTCCACTTT. Its protein is CASSSIYFNSPLHF.